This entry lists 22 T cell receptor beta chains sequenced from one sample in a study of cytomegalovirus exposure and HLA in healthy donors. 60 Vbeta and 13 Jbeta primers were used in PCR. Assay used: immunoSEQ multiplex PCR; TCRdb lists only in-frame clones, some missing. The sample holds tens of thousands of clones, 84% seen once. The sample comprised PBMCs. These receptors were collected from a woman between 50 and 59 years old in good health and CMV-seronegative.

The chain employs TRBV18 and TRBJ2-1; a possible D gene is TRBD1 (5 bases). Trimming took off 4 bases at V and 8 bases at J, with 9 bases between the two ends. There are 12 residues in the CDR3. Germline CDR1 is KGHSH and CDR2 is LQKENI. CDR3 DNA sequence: TGTGCCAGCTCACTGCAGGGCTATGAGCAGTTCTTC. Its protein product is CASSLQGYEQFF.

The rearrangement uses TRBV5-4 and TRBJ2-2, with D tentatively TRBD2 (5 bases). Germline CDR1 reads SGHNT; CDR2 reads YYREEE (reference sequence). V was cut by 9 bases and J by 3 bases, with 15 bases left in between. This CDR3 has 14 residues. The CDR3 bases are TGTGCCACAGTGTCAGCGGCGGACACCGGGGAGCTGTTTTTT. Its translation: CATVSAADTGELFF. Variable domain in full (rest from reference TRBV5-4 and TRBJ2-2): ETGVTQSPTHLIKTRGQQVTLRCSSQSGHNTVSWYQQALGQGPQFIFQYYREEENGRGNFPPRFSGLQFPNYSSELNVNALELDDSALYLCATVSAADTGELFFGEGSRLTVL.

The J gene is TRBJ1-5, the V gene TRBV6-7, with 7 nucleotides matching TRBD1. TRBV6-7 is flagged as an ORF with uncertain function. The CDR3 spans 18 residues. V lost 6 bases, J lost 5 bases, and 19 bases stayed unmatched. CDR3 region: CASSHRTILDRNHQPQHF. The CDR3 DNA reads TGTGCCAGCAGCCACCGGACAATTTTGGACAGGAACCATCAGCCCCAGCATTTT.

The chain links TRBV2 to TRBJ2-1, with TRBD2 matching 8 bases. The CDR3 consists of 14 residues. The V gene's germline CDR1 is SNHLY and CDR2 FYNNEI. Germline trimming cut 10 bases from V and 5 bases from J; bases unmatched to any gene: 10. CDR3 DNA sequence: TGTGCCAACACCTTAGCGGGGAGTCACAATGAGCAGTTCTTC. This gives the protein CANTLAGSHNEQFF. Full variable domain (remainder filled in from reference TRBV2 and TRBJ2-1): EPEVTQTPSHQVTQMGQEVILRCVPISNHLYFYWYRQILGQKVEFLVSFYNNEISEKSEIFDDQFSVERPDGSNFTLKIRSTKLEDSAMYFCANTLAGSHNEQFFGPGTRLTVL.

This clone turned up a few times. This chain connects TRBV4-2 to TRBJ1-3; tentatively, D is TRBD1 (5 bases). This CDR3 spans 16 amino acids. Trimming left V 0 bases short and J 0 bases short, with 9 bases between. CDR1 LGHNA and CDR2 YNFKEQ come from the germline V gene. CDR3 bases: TGTGCCAGCAGCCAAGAGGGGCTTAACTCTGGAAACACCATATATTTT. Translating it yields CASSQEGLNSGNTIYF.

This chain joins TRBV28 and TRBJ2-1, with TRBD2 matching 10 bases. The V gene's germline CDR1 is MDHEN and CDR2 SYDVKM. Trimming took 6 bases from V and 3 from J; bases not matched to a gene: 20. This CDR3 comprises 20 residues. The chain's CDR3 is CASSFLVASGSKVFYNEQFF. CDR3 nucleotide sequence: TGTGCCAGCAGCTTCCTAGTAGCTAGCGGGAGCAAAGTCTTCTACAATGAGCAGTTCTTC.

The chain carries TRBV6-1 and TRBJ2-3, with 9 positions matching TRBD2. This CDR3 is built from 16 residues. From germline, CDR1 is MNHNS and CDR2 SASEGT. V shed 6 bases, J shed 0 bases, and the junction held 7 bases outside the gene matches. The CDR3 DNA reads TGTGCCAGCAGGGAAAATAGCGGGAGTAGCACAGATACGCAGTATTTT. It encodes CASRENSGSSTDTQYF.

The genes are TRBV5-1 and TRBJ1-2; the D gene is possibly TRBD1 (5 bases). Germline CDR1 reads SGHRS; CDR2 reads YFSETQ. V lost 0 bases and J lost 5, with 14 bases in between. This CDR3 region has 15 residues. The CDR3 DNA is TGCGCCAGCAGCTTGGAGGGAGGGGAGTCATATGGCTACACCTTC. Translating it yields CASSLEGGESYGYTF. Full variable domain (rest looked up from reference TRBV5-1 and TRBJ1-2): KAGVTQTPRYLIKTRGQQVTLSCSPISGHRSVSWYQQTPGQGLQFLFEYFSETQRNKGNFPGRFSGRQFSNSRSEMNVSTLELGDSALYLCASSLEGGESYGYTFGSGTRLTVV.

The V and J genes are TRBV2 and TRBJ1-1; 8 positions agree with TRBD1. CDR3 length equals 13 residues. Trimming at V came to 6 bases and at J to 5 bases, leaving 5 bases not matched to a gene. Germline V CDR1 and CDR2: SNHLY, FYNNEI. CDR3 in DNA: TGTGCCAGCAGCGGTGACAGGGGAACTGAAGCTTTCTTT. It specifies CASSGDRGTEAFF.

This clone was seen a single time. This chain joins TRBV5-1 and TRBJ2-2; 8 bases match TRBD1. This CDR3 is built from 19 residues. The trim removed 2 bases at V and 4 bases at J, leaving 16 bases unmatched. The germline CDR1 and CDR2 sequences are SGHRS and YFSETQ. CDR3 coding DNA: TGCGCCAGCAGCTTTGCGCATCTAGGACAGGGCTTTAGCACCGGGGAGCTGTTTTTT. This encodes CASSFAHLGQGFSTGELFF.

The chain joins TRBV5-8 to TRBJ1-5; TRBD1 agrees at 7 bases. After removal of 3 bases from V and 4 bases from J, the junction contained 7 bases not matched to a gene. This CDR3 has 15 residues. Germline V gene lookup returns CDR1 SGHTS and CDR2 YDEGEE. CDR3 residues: CASSSGQTLNQPQHF. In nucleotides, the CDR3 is TGTGCCAGCAGCTCGGGACAGACCCTTAATCAGCCCCAGCATTTT. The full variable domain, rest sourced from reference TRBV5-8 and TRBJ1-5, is EAGVTQSPTHLIKTRGQQATLRCSPISGHTSVYWYQQALGLGLQFLLWYDEGEERNRGNFPPRFSGRQFPNYSSELNVNALELEDSALYLCASSSGQTLNQPQHFGDGTRLSIL.

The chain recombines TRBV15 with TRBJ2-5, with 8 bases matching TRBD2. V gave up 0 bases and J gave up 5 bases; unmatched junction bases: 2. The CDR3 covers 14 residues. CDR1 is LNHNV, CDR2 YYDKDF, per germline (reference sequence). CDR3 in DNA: TGTGCCACCAGCAGAGAGGGCGGGGGGGAGACCCAGTACTTC. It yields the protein CATSREGGGETQYF. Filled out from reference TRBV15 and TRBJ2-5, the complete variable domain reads DAMVIQNPRYQVTQFGKPVTLSCSQTLNHNVMYWYQQKSSQAPKLLFHYYDKDFNNEADTPDNFQSRRPNTSFCFLDIRSPGLGDTAMYLCATSREGGGETQYFGPGTRLLVL.

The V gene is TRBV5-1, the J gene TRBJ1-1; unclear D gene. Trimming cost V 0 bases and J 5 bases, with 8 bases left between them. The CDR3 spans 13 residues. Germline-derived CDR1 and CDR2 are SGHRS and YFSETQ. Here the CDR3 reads CASSLAWATEAFF. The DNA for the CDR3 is TGCGCCAGCAGCTTGGCCTGGGCGACTGAAGCTTTCTTT.

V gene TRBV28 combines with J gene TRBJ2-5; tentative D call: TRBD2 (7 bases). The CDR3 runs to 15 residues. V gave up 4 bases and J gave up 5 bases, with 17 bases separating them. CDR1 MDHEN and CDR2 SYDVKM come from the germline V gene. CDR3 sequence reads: CASSSLIGGVETQYF. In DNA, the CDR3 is TGTGCCAGCAGTTCATTGATAGGGGGGGTTGAGACCCAGTACTTC. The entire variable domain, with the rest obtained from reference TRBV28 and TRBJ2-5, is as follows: DVKVTQSSRYLVKRTGEKVFLECVQDMDHENMFWYRQDPGLGLRLIYFSYDVKMKEKGDIPEGYSVSREKKERFSLILESASTNQTSMYLCASSSLIGGVETQYFGPGTRLLVL.

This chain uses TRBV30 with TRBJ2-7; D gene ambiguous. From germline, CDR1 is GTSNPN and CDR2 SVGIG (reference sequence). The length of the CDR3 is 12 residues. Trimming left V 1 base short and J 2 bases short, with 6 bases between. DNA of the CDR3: TGTGCCTGGAGTGGGGCGACCTACGAGCAGTACGTC. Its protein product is CAWSGATYEQYV.

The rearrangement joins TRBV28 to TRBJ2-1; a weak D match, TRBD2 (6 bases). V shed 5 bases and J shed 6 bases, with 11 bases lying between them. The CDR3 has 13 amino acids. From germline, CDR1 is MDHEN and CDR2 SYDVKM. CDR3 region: CASSLGRGNEQFF. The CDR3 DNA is TGTGCCAGCAGTCTTGGGCGGGGCAATGAGCAGTTCTTC.

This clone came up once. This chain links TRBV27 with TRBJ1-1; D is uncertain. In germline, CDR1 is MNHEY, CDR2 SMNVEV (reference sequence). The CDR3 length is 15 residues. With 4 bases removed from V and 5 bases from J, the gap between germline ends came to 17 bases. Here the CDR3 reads CASSSWQTKETEAFF. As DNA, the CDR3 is TGTGCCAGCAGTTCCTGGCAGACCAAGGAGACTGAAGCTTTCTTT.

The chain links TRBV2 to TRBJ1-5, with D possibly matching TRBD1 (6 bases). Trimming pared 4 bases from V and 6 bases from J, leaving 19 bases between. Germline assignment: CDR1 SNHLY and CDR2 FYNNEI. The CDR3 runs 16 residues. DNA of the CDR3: TGTGCCAGCAGTGTGGGAGGGGGGGCGATATCTCAGCCCCAGCATTTT. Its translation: CASSVGGGAISQPQHF. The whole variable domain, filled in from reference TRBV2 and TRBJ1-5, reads EPEVTQTPSHQVTQMGQEVILRCVPISNHLYFYWYRQILGQKVEFLVSFYNNEISEKSEIFDDQFSVERPDGSNFTLKIRSTKLEDSAMYFCASSVGGGAISQPQHFGDGTRLSIL.

The CDR3 sequence is CASSGSGRQMNTEAFF. The CDR3 nucleotides read TGTGCCAGCAGTGGTTCGGGTAGACAGATGAACACTGAAGCTTTCTTT. The rearrangement joins TRBV27 to TRBJ1-1, with a weak D call TRBD1 (5 bases). The V end was cut by 5 bases, the J end by 0 bases, with 16 bases between. Germline CDR1 reads MNHEY; CDR2 reads SMNVEV (reference sequence). The CDR3 runs 16 residues.

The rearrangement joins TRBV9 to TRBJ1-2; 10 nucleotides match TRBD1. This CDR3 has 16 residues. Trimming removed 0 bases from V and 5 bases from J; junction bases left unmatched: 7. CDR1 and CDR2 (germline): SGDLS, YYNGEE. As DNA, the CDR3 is TGTGCCAGCAGCGTAGGGACAGGGGGTGGAATTTATGGCTACACCTTC. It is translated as CASSVGTGGGIYGYTF.

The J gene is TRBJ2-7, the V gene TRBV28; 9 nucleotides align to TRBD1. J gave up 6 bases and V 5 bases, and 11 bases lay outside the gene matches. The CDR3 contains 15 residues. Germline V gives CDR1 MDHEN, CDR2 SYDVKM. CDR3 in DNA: TGTGCCAGCAGTCTTATCCCCTCGACAGGGGGCGAGCAGTACTTC. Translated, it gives CASSLIPSTGGEQYF.

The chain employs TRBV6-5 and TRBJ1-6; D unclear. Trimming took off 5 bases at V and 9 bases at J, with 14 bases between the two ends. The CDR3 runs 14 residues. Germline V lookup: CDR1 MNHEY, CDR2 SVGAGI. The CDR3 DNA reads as TGTGCCAGCAGTCCCACCTCGCGGCCTTCACCCCTCCACTTT. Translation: CASSPTSRPSPLHF.